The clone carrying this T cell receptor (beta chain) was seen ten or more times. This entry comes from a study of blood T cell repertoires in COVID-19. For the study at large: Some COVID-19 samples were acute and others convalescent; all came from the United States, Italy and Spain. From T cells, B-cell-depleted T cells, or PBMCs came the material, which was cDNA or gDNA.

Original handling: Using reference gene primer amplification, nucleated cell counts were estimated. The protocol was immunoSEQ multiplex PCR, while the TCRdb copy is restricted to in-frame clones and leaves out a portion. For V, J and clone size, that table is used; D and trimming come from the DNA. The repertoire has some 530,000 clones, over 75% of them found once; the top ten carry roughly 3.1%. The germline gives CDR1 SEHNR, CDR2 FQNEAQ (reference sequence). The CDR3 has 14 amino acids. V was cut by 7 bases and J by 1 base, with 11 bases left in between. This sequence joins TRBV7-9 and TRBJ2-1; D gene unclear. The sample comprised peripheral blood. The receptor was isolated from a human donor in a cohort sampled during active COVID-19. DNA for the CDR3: TGTGCCAGCAAAATTGGAGAGTCCTACAATGAGCAGTTCTTC. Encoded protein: CASKIGESYNEQFF.